The 8 T cell receptor beta chains reported below all come from one sample, sequenced in a study of blood T cell repertoires in COVID-19. Measured with immunoSEQ multiplex PCR; TCRdb has only the in-frame clones, and not every one. The sample lists roughly 200,000 clones, more than 75% seen once, with about 9.7% in the top ten. The specimen sequenced was PBMCs or T cells enriched from blood (not recorded which). These receptors came from a woman younger than 45 who had recovered from COVID-19.

The chain joins TRBV10-1 to TRBJ2-7; D call uncertain. Germline lookup yields CDR1 WNHNN and CDR2 SYGVQD (reference sequence). The CDR3 spans 13 residues. V was shortened by 1 base and J by 3 bases, with 7 bases between the two germline ends. CDR3 sequence reads: CASSELRVYEQYF. CDR3 DNA sequence: TGCGCCAGCAGTGAGTTGAGAGTCTACGAGCAGTACTTC.

This chain joins TRBV6-4 and TRBJ2-2, with D perhaps matching TRBD1 (6 bases). Trimming left V 6 bases short and J 6 bases short, with 14 bases between. CDR3 size: 14 residues. Germline values: CDR1 MRHNA, CDR2 SNTAGT. The CDR3 region is CASRQSGVSGELFF. The CDR3 DNA reads TGTGCCAGCAGACAGTCAGGGGTTTCCGGGGAGCTGTTTTTT.

The rearrangement joins TRBV19 to TRBJ1-1; 10 nucleotides agree with TRBD1. CDR1 LNHDA and CDR2 SQIVND come from the germline V gene (reference sequence). CDR3 length: 15 amino acids. The J segment lost 11 bases and the V segment lost 2 bases, leaving 11 bases of the junction unmatched. CDR3 amino acids: CASSIIGAGTGDAFF. The DNA of the CDR3 is TGTGCCAGTAGTATAATTGGGGCCGGGACAGGGGATGCTTTCTTT.

The chain recombines TRBV4-2 with TRBJ1-6; 7 bases agree with TRBD1. Germline V lookup: CDR1 LGHNA, CDR2 YNFKEQ. CDR3 length: 16 residues. V shed 3 bases, J shed 7 bases, and the junction held 9 bases outside the gene matches. CDR3 in amino acids: CASSQDRQGGNSPLHF. CDR3 nucleotide sequence: TGTGCCAGCAGCCAGGATAGACAGGGCGGGAATTCACCCCTCCACTTT.

The chain employs TRBV28 and TRBJ1-2; D gene unclear. The CDR3 contains 14 residues. Trimming removed 3 bases at V and 4 bases at J, with 12 bases between. Germline CDR1 is MDHEN and CDR2 is SYDVKM. The CDR3 protein is CASSFPGVGYGYTF. Here the CDR3 DNA reads TGTGCCAGCAGTTTTCCCGGGGTGGGCTATGGCTACACCTTC.

The CDR3 sequence is CASSLRTSGSYEQYF. CDR3 bases: TGTGCCAGCAGCCTACGGACTAGCGGGAGCTACGAGCAGTACTTC. The V call is TRBV3-1 (or the pseudogene TRBV3-2), the J call TRBJ2-7; TRBD2 matches at 13 bases. Germline values: CDR1 LGHDT, CDR2 YNNKEL (reference sequence). This CDR3 spans 15 amino acids. The trim removed 4 bases at V and 3 bases at J, leaving 3 bases unmatched.

This sequence joins TRBV6-2 or TRBV6-3 and TRBJ2-3; D is perhaps TRBD2 (6 bases). The length of the CDR3 is 15 residues. Trimming removed 0 bases from V and 2 bases from J, with 9 bases in between. The germline V gene encodes CDR1 MNHEY and CDR2 SVGEGT. CDR3 residues: CASSYSREDTDTQYF. CDR3 bases: TGTGCCAGCAGTTACTCCAGGGAGGACACAGATACGCAGTATTTT.

In DNA form, the CDR3 reads TGTGCCAGCAGCTTCTTATATCGCCGCTCGGGACAGGTAAGCAATGAGCAGTTCTTC. Translation: CASSFLYRRSGQVSNEQFF. V gene TRBV7-9 combines with J gene TRBJ2-1; 8 bases are shared with TRBD1. Trimming cost V 3 bases and J 6 bases; bases outside gene matches: 19. CDR1 is SEHNR and CDR2 is FQNEAQ in the germline V gene (reference sequence). The CDR3 spans 19 residues.